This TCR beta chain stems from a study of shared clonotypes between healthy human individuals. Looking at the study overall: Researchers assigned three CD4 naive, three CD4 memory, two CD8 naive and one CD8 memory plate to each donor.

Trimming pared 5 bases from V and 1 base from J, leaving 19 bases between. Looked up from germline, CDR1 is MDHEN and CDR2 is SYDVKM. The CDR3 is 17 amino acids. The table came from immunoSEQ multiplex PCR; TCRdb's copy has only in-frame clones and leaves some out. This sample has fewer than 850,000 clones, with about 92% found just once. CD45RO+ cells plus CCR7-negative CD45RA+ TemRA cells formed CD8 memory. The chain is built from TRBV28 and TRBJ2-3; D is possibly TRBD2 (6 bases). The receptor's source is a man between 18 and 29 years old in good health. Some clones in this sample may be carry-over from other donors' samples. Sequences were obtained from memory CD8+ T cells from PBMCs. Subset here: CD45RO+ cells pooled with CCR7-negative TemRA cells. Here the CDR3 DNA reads TGTGCCAGCAGTCTCCCCCAGGAGGCTAGCGGCACAGATACGCAGTATTTT. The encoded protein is CASSLPQEASGTDTQYF.